Below, 20 T cell receptor beta chains from the same sample are listed, as sequenced in a study of T cells in Graves' hyperthyroidism and ophthalmopathy. Amplified TCR beta CDR3 regions came from RNA transcripts. First-round RT-PCR of the TCR CDR3 relied on the HTBI primer set. Each CDR3 protein gets one entry after TCRdb re-called the multiplex PCR reads with MiXCR. The sample yields a few hundred thousand distinct CDR3 sequences, more than 20% seen once. Sequencing input: blood. Receptors originate from a man between 45 and 60 years old with Graves' hyperthyroidism.

The chain uses TRBV7-3 and TRBJ2-1, with 8 bases aligning to TRBD2. This CDR3 region has 13 residues. The germline V gene has CDR1 SGHTA and CDR2 FQGTGA. J gave up 9 bases and V 7 bases, and 8 bases lay outside the gene matches. In DNA, the CDR3 is TGTGCCAGCACCCCGGGGGGGGGCGGTGAGCAGTTCTTC. Translating it yields CASTPGGGGEQFF.

Only a few counts were recorded for this clonotype. J is TRBJ2-2 and V is TRBV7-2; possibly TRBD1 or TRBD2 for D (5 bases each). With 2 bases removed from V and 5 bases from J, the gap between germline ends came to 15 bases. The length of the CDR3 is 16 residues. Germline CDR1 SGHTA, CDR2 FQGNSA. CDR3 loop: CASSLRSQGRTGELFF. Here the CDR3 DNA reads TGTGCCAGCAGCTTAAGGTCCCAGGGACGGACCGGGGAGCTGTTTTTT.

This clonotype was counted many times. V and J are TRBV7-8 and TRBJ2-3, with D maybe TRBD2 (7 bases). The CDR3 runs 16 residues. V was pared by 4 bases and J by 2 bases, with 16 bases between. Germline V gene sequence: CDR1 SGHVS, CDR2 FQNEAQ. The CDR3 reads CASSSRGGVYTDTQYF. The CDR3, as DNA: TGTGCCAGCAGCTCCCGAGGGGGGGTCTACACAGATACGCAGTATTTT.

The chain combines TRBV5-4 with TRBJ2-3; 7 bases are shared with TRBD2. The CDR3 sequence is 14 residues long. After removal of 6 bases from V and 2 bases from J, the junction contained 6 bases not matched to a gene. The germline V gene has CDR1 SGHNT and CDR2 YYREEE (reference sequence). The CDR3 DNA reads TGTGCCAGCAAAGCGGGATATGACACAGATACGCAGTATTTT. Translating it yields CASKAGYDTDTQYF.

This clonotype was seen only a few times. The chain couples TRBV5-1 to TRBJ2-2; D is unclear. V gave up 0 bases and J gave up 1 base, with 10 bases separating them. The CDR3 loop spans 16 amino acids. Germline loops: CDR1 SGHRS, CDR2 YFSETQ. Here the CDR3 DNA reads TGCGCCAGCAGCTTGGAATTCCAACTGAACACCGGGGAGCTGTTTTTT. This codes for CASSLEFQLNTGELFF.

The genes are TRBV11-2 and TRBJ2-3; TRBD1 is a possible D gene (5 bases). The CDR3 runs 15 residues. V lost 0 bases and J lost 0, with 7 bases in between. Germline V gives CDR1 SGHAT, CDR2 FQNNGV. The CDR3, as DNA: TGTGCCAGCAGCTTAGAACCAGGGAGCACAGATACGCAGTATTTT. As protein: CASSLEPGSTDTQYF.

The J gene is TRBJ1-1, the V gene TRBV4-2, with TRBD1 identical over 7 bases. The CDR3 contains 17 residues. The germline V gene encodes CDR1 LGHNA and CDR2 YNFKEQ. V lost 0 bases and J lost 0; bases outside the gene matches: 7. The CDR3 coding sequence is TGTGCCAGCAGCCAAGACTACAGGGGTTACATGAACACTGAAGCTTTCTTT. The encoded protein is CASSQDYRGYMNTEAFF.

The chain has TRBV11-1 and TRBJ1-5, with D maybe TRBD1 (5 bases). The CDR3 length is 15 residues. V was pared by 2 bases and J by 3 bases, with 11 bases between. From germline, CDR1 is SGHAT and CDR2 FQDESV (reference sequence). The CDR3 sequence: CASSLTGGNNQPQHF. CDR3 DNA: TGTGCCAGCAGCTTAACGGGGGGGAACAATCAGCCCCAGCATTTT.

The chain joins TRBV6-2 or TRBV6-3 to TRBJ1-5, with 8 bases lining up with TRBD1. The CDR3 has 19 residues. Germline CDR1 is MNHEY and CDR2 is SVGEGT. V shed 5 bases, J shed 0 bases, and the junction held 15 bases outside the gene matches. The CDR3 reads CASSLLGQGAQYSNQPQHF. The CDR3 DNA is TGTGCCAGCAGTCTCCTCGGACAGGGAGCTCAGTATAGCAATCAGCCCCAGCATTTT.

V is TRBV11-2 and J is TRBJ1-5; no clear D. Germline CDR1 reads SGHAT; CDR2 reads FQNNGV. The CDR3 totals 14 residues. The germline V and J ends were trimmed by 0 bases and 4 bases, with 7 bases remaining between them. Here the CDR3 reads CASSLEPGNQPQHF. DNA of the CDR3: TGTGCCAGCAGCTTAGAACCAGGAAATCAGCCCCAGCATTTT.

The chain has TRBV28 and TRBJ2-7, with TRBD1 matching over 9 bases. In germline, CDR1 is MDHEN, CDR2 SYDVKM. The trim removed 0 bases at V and 5 bases at J, leaving 2 bases unmatched. CDR3 size: 14 residues. The CDR3 nucleotides read TGTGCCAGCAGTTTATGGGGACAGGGACACGAGCAGTACTTC. The encoded protein is CASSLWGQGHEQYF.

The chain couples TRBV9 to TRBJ2-3; the match to TRBD2 covers 8 bases. This CDR3 is built from 15 residues. Per germline, CDR1 SGDLS and CDR2 YYNGEE. The junction had 5 bases not matched to a gene; V was cut back by 4 bases and J by 1 base. Written as DNA, the CDR3 is TGTGCCAGCAGCCCGAAGACTAGCGGCACAGATACGCAGTATTTT. Amino acids: CASSPKTSGTDTQYF.

The chain couples TRBV24-1 to TRBJ2-5; weak D call: TRBD1 (6 bases). Between the trimmed V and J ends, which lost 3 bases and 4 bases, there was a span of 17 bases. The CDR3 runs 16 residues. Germline values: CDR1 KGHDR, CDR2 SFDVKD. The CDR3 region has the DNA TGTGCCACCAGTGATGGCAGGGGCCAGGGGCGAGAGACCCAGTACTTC. Its translation is CATSDGRGQGRETQYF.

The chain joins TRBV12-3 or TRBV12-4 to TRBJ2-1, with TRBD2 matching over 10 bases. The CDR3 contains 15 residues. After removal of 6 bases from V and 6 bases from J, the junction contained 8 bases not matched to a gene. As DNA, the CDR3 is TGTGCCAGCAGCACGGGAGCGGGAGGGCGCAATGAGCAGTTCTTC. It encodes CASSTGAGGRNEQFF.

In regard to this clonotype: A much larger clone lies one base from this, so it may be a read error. The chain uses TRBV2 and TRBJ2-7; D possibly corresponds to TRBD2 (6 bases). Trimming cost V 11 bases and J 2 bases, with 16 bases left between them. The CDR3 runs to 13 residues. CDR1 and CDR2 (germline): SNHLY, FYNNEI. This chain's CDR3 is CAGSGLITYEQYF. CDR3 bases: TGTGCCGGCTCGGGACTGATTACCTACGAGCAGTACTTC.

This clonotype showed up just a few times. The rearrangement links TRBV7-8 to TRBJ1-2, with a possible D match to TRBD1 (6 bases). V gave up 5 bases and J gave up 4 bases, with 17 bases separating them. Germline CDR1 is SGHVS and CDR2 is FQNEAQ. The length of the CDR3 is 15 residues. CDR3 sequence: CASSQDPGQIYGYTF. The CDR3 DNA is TGTGCCAGCAGCCAAGACCCCGGACAGATCTATGGCTACACCTTC.

The J gene is TRBJ1-3, the V gene TRBV30, with D uncertain. V lost 0 bases and J lost 0, with 12 bases in between. Germline V gene data show CDR1 as GTSNPN and CDR2 as SVGIG (reference sequence). The CDR3 sequence is 16 residues long. CDR3 bases: TGTGCCTGGAGTGTACCTCGGGCCAGCTCTGGAAACACCATATATTTT. Its translation is CAWSVPRASSGNTIYF.

This clonotype was found a few times. V usage is TRBV5-1 and J usage is TRBJ1-2, with unresolved D. Trimming removed 0 bases from V and 1 base from J, with 7 bases in between. Germline loops: CDR1 SGHRS, CDR2 YFSETQ. CDR3 length: 14 residues. The CDR3, as DNA: TGCGCCAGCAGCTTGGACCCGATTAACTATGGCTACACCTTC. Translating it yields CASSLDPINYGYTF.

This clonotype was observed a few times. This chain connects TRBV7-6 to TRBJ1-1, with 8 bases matching TRBD1. The germline gives CDR1 SGHVS, CDR2 FNYEAQ. V trimming: 5 bases; J trimming: 3 bases; junction bases outside the gene matches: 20. The CDR3 has 19 amino acids. For the CDR3, the DNA is TGTGCCAGCAGCACCCCCATAGCGGACCCGAACAGGGGGGACACTGAAGCTTTCTTT. It yields the protein CASSTPIADPNRGDTEAFF.

This clonotype came up many times. V usage is TRBV11-2 and J usage is TRBJ2-1; 12 nucleotides align to TRBD2. Trimming at V came to 1 base and at J to 10 bases, leaving 5 bases not matched to a gene. The CDR3 has 15 residues. Per germline, CDR1 SGHAT and CDR2 FQNNGV. The CDR3 bases are TGTGCCAGCAGCTTAGTTAAACTAGCGGGAGGAGAGCAGTTCTTC. This encodes CASSLVKLAGGEQFF.